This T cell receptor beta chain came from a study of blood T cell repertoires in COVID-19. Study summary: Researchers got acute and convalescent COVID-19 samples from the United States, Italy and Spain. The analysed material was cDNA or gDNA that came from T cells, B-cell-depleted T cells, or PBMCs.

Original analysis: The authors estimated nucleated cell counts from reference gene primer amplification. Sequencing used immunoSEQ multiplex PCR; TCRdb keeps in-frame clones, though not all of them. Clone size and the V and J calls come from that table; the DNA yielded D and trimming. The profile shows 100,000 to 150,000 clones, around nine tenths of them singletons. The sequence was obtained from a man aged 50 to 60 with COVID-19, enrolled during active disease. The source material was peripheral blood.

The CDR3 DNA reads as TGCAGCGCCCGTAGCGGGACTTACAATGAGCAGTTCTTC. Residues: CSARSGTYNEQFF. The V and J genes are TRBV29-1 and TRBJ2-1, with 8 bases aligning to TRBD2. This CDR3 region has 13 residues. Unmatched junction bases numbered 6, after V lost 7 bases and J lost 4 bases. CDR1 and CDR2 from the germline V gene are SQVTM and ANQGSEA.